This passage covers 25 T cell receptor beta chains from one sample sequenced in a study of blood T cells in healthy people across ages. Together with a sample-barcoded 5' primer, a J-beta primer mix was included in a second PCR lasting about 7 to 11 cycles. TCRdb re-analysed the 5' RACE reads in MiXCR, keeping a single row per CDR3 protein. The data show 1,500,000 or so distinct CDR3 sequences, with approximately 59% seen just once and over 5% held by the top ten. Sequenced: blood. These receptors were taken from a young man in good health.

In its sample, this clonotype was seen a few times. The CDR3 here is CSASGTGGYGYTF. The DNA for the CDR3 is TGCAGTGCTAGTGGGACAGGAGGGTATGGCTACACCTTC. This chain links TRBV20-1 with TRBJ1-2, with 8 bases matching TRBD1. This CDR3 region has 13 residues. Trimming at V came to 3 bases and at J to 5 bases, leaving 5 bases not matched to a gene. Germline V gene sequence: CDR1 DFQATT, CDR2 SNEGSKA (reference sequence).

The chain carries TRBV10-1 and TRBJ2-1; 8 nucleotides match TRBD2. The CDR3 spans 14 residues. Looked up from germline, CDR1 is WNHNN and CDR2 is SYGVQD (reference sequence). Trimming took 4 bases from V and 8 from J; bases not matched to a gene: 7. The CDR3 DNA is TGCGCCAGCAGTGGAACCGGGACTAGGGATGAGCAGTTCTTC. As protein: CASSGTGTRDEQFF.

The chain carries TRBV6-5 and TRBJ2-1; TRBD2 matches at 12 bases. The CDR3 spans 13 residues. After removal of 7 bases from V and 9 bases from J, the junction contained 4 bases not matched to a gene. CDR1 and CDR2 from the germline V gene are MNHEY and SVGAGI. CDR3 residues: CASKLAGGSEQFF. The CDR3 DNA is TGTGCCAGCAAACTAGCGGGAGGTAGTGAGCAGTTCTTC.

The chain links TRBV4-2 to TRBJ2-5, with TRBD2 matching over 10 bases. CDR3 length: 18 residues. V lost 1 base to trimming and J lost 5 bases; unmatched junction nucleotides: 13. Germline V gene sequence: CDR1 LGHNA, CDR2 YNFKEQ. The CDR3 sequence is CASSQGTSGTRGVETQYF. The CDR3 DNA follows: TGTGCCAGCAGCCAAGGGACTAGCGGTACAAGGGGTGTGGAGACCCAGTACTTC.

The chain uses TRBV27 and TRBJ2-3; 10 positions agree with TRBD2. The CDR3 spans 15 residues. With 8 bases clipped from V and 2 bases from J, the junction kept 7 bases outside the gene matches. CDR1 MNHEY and CDR2 SMNVEV come from the germline V gene (reference sequence). The CDR3 sequence is CASRLAGLLTDTQYF. The CDR3 nucleotides read TGTGCCAGCCGACTAGCGGGCCTCCTCACAGATACGCAGTATTTT.

The rearrangement links TRBV29-1 to TRBJ1-2; 8 bases agree with TRBD1. The CDR3 runs 14 residues. In germline, CDR1 is SQVTM, CDR2 ANQGSEA. Trimming at V came to 6 bases and at J to 3 bases, leaving 9 bases not matched to a gene. CDR3 in amino acids: CSVRTGPVHYGYTF. The CDR3 DNA reads as TGCAGCGTAAGGACAGGGCCTGTGCACTATGGCTACACCTTC.

This clonotype was seen a single time. The chain couples TRBV5-1 to TRBJ1-5; 7 bases line up with TRBD1. CDR3 length: 14 residues. Trimming removed 5 bases from V and 2 bases from J; junction bases left unmatched: 4. Germline V gives CDR1 SGHRS, CDR2 YFSETQ. This chain's CDR3 is CASSRRGGNQPQHF. Written as DNA, the CDR3 is TGCGCCAGCAGTCGCAGGGGGGGCAATCAGCCCCAGCATTTT.

The gene calls are TRBV6-6 and TRBJ2-3; TRBD1 agrees at 9 bases. Germline CDR1 reads MNHNY; CDR2 reads SVGAGI (reference sequence). V trimming: 6 bases; J trimming: 4 bases; junction bases outside the gene matches: 5. CDR3 length: 14 residues. The CDR3 DNA is TGTGCCAGCAGCGTGGGACAGGGTCCAGATACGCAGTATTTT. Translated: CASSVGQGPDTQYF.

On this clonotype itself: One end of the junction varies from germline; a read error may be responsible. The chain is built from TRBV5-1 and TRBJ1-2; possibly TRBD1 for D (6 bases). This CDR3 comprises 15 residues. Looked up from germline, CDR1 is SGHRS and CDR2 is YFSETQ. CDR3: CASSSSGGAVRGCTF. CDR3 DNA sequence: TGCGCCAGCAGCTCCTCGGGGGGGGCCGTTAGAGGCTGCACCTTC.

The V call is TRBV11-1, the J call TRBJ2-1; either TRBD1 or TRBD2 may supply D (5 bases each). The CDR3 is 15 residues long. V was clipped by 5 bases and J by 5 bases, with 16 bases between them. Germline CDR1 reads SGHAT; CDR2 reads FQDESV (reference sequence). CDR3 DNA: TGTGCCAGCAGCCGCCCGGGGCCCATGGACAATGAGCAGTTCTTC. The encoded protein is CASSRPGPMDNEQFF.

This chain joins TRBV27 and TRBJ2-7; a possible D gene is TRBD1 (6 bases). The germline gives CDR1 MNHEY, CDR2 SMNVEV (reference sequence). Trimming removed 8 bases at V and 1 base at J, with 18 bases between. This CDR3 comprises 15 residues. The CDR3 nucleotides read TGTGCCAGCGGTCAGTCGGGACACCTATCCTACGAGCAGTACTTC. Amino acid sequence: CASGQSGHLSYEQYF.

This clonotype was recorded a few times. The chain uses TRBV7-9 and TRBJ2-7; 7 bases fit TRBD1. The CDR3 runs 13 residues. Losses at the gene ends were 5 bases for V and 7 bases for J; bases not matched to a gene: 8. Germline V lookup: CDR1 SEHNR, CDR2 FQNEAQ (reference sequence). CDR3 in DNA: TGTGCCAGCAGCCCCGTGACAGGGAGAGAGCAGTACTTC. It specifies CASSPVTGREQYF.

V gene TRBV4-3 combines with J gene TRBJ1-4; weak D call: TRBD1 (5 bases). CDR1 and CDR2 from the germline V gene are LGHNA and YSLEER. CDR3 length equals 17 residues. Trimming removed 0 bases at V and 4 bases at J, with 15 bases between. The CDR3 region has the DNA TGCGCCAGCAGCCAAGACTGGGGAGACAGAATTAATGAAAAACTGTTTTTT. Amino acid sequence: CASSQDWGDRINEKLFF.

The chain links TRBV29-1 to TRBJ2-1; no clear D gene. Trimming took off 4 bases at V and 5 bases at J, with 12 bases between the two ends. The CDR3 runs to 13 residues. Germline V gene data show CDR1 as SQVTM and CDR2 as ANQGSEA. The CDR3, as DNA: TGCAGCGTTGTACCAGCCTTACACAATGAGCAGTTCTTC. Translating it yields CSVVPALHNEQFF.

This clonotype has just a few counts. The rearrangement joins TRBV6-5 to TRBJ2-7, with 7 bases aligning to TRBD1. There are 13 residues in the CDR3. Per the germline V gene, CDR1 is MNHEY and CDR2 is SVGAGI. J gave up 6 bases and V 5 bases, and 7 bases lay outside the gene matches. The CDR3 loop reads CASSGATGVEQYF. The DNA for the CDR3 is TGTGCCAGCAGTGGGGCTACAGGGGTCGAGCAGTACTTC.

V gene TRBV10-3 combines with J gene TRBJ1-2; 8 bases map to TRBD1. Trimming removed 5 bases from V and 3 bases from J; junction bases left unmatched: 2. The germline gives CDR1 ENHRY, CDR2 SYGVKD. CDR3 length: 13 residues. The CDR3 bases are TGTGCCATCAGTTCAGGGGGCGACTATGGCTACACCTTC. This codes for CAISSGGDYGYTF.

This chain connects TRBV6-6 to TRBJ1-6, with TRBD1 identical over 8 bases. Losses at the gene ends were 5 bases for V and 8 bases for J; bases not matched to a gene: 5. From germline, CDR1 is MNHNY and CDR2 SVGAGI (reference sequence). The CDR3 length is 14 residues. The CDR3 sequence is CASSAGTGYSPLHF. The CDR3 DNA reads TGTGCCAGCAGTGCCGGGACAGGATATTCACCCCTCCACTTT.

This clonotype appeared a few times. The chain is built from TRBV20-1 and TRBJ2-7, with a possible D match to TRBD2 (6 bases). V gave up 6 bases and J gave up 2 bases, with 23 bases separating them. This CDR3 is built from 16 residues. The germline V gene encodes CDR1 DFQATT and CDR2 SNEGSKA (reference sequence). The CDR3 DNA follows: TGCAGTGCCCATGGACGGGAGTACTTGAGGGCCTACGAGCAGTACTTC. It encodes CSAHGREYLRAYEQYF.

The J gene is TRBJ2-1, the V gene TRBV20-1, with 9 bases aligning to TRBD2. V lost 0 bases to trimming and J lost 4 bases; unmatched junction nucleotides: 16. Germline assignment: CDR1 DFQATT and CDR2 SNEGSKA (reference sequence). The CDR3 totals 19 residues. This CDR3 is CSARDTYTPGLADYNEQFF. The CDR3 nucleotides read TGCAGTGCTAGAGATACGTACACTCCGGGACTAGCAGATTACAATGAGCAGTTCTTC.

The sample holds a few counts of this clonotype. CDR3 protein: CASSYAGLAGGVPYNEQFF. The CDR3 DNA reads as TGTGCCAGCAGTTACGCGGGACTAGCGGGGGGGGTCCCCTACAATGAGCAGTTCTTC. The chain employs TRBV6-5 and TRBJ2-1; TRBD2 agrees at 16 bases. Germline values: CDR1 MNHEY, CDR2 SVGAGI. CDR3 length: 19 residues. Trimming cost V 2 bases and J 2 bases; bases outside gene matches: 6.

The chain joins TRBV11-2 to TRBJ2-1; 11 positions agree with TRBD2. This CDR3 is built from 15 residues. CDR1 is SGHAT, CDR2 FQNNGV, per germline. V was clipped by 2 bases and J by 7 bases; unmatched bases: 4. The CDR3 region has the DNA TGTGCCAGCAGCTTAAATAGCGGGAGGGTTAATGAGCAGTTCTTC. Encoded protein: CASSLNSGRVNEQFF.

The chain has TRBV7-9 and TRBJ2-7, with D hard to call. CDR1 is SEHNR, CDR2 FQNEAQ, per germline (reference sequence). Trimming left V 5 bases short and J 1 base short, with 9 bases between. CDR3 length equals 13 residues. The CDR3 reads CASSNPVSYEQYF. CDR3 nucleotide sequence: TGTGCCAGCAGCAATCCGGTTTCCTACGAGCAGTACTTC.

Only a few counts were recorded for this clonotype. V gene TRBV6-5 combines with J gene TRBJ2-3; 10 bases are a match to TRBD2. Germline CDR1 and CDR2: MNHEY and SVGAGI. The CDR3 consists of 15 residues. V was pared by 2 bases and J by 6 bases, with 5 bases of the junction left unmatched. CDR3 residues: CASSYLAGESDTQYF. CDR3 nucleotides: TGTGCCAGCAGTTACCTAGCGGGAGAGTCGGATACGCAGTATTTT.

Notes on this clonotype: The junction departs from germline at one end; a sequencing error may be responsible. The chain joins TRBV13 to TRBJ1-2, with D possibly being TRBD1 (5 bases). Germline loops: CDR1 PRHDT, CDR2 FYEKMQ (reference sequence). The CDR3 loop spans 16 amino acids. The CDR3: CACSSPTGWVTYGYTF. In DNA form, the CDR3 reads TGTGCCTGCAGCTCCCCAACAGGTTGGGTTACCTATGGCTACACCTTC.

The chain carries TRBV27 and TRBJ2-7; D is ambiguous. Germline V gene sequence: CDR1 MNHEY, CDR2 SMNVEV (reference sequence). The germline V and J ends were trimmed by 6 bases and 4 bases, with 10 bases remaining between them. There are 12 residues in the CDR3. For the CDR3, the DNA is TGTGCCAGCAGCCCTCCCCATTACGAGCAGTACTTC. It yields the protein CASSPPHYEQYF.